The clone carrying this T cell receptor beta chain occurred once. Its matching antigen is unknown. This specimen belongs to a study of shared clonotypes between healthy human individuals. Findings and caveats of the study: The naive CD4 repertoires of a handful of donors were compared, and about 5% of clonotypes were shared.

Investigators spread the genomic DNA of each subset evenly over several immunoSEQ plates. Sequenced by immunoSEQ multiplex PCR; TCRdb stores in-frame clones only, minus some. Of approximately 740,000 clones in the sample, around 93% were seen once. Trimming shortened V by 5 bases and J by 0 bases, and 14 bases separated the two germline ends. This CDR3 comprises 16 residues. Germline CDR1 is SGHAT and CDR2 is FQNNGV. Naive CD8 cells lacked CD45RO and underwent positive selection for CCR7, leaving out terminally differentiated effector memory CD45RA+ cells. Sequencing used naive CD8+ T cells sorted from blood. The gene calls are TRBV11-2 and TRBJ2-4, with D maybe TRBD2 (5 bases). The sequence was obtained from a man aged 25 to 40 in good health. This chain's CDR3 is CASSPREGLAKNIQYF. CDR3 DNA sequence: TGTGCCAGCAGCCCCCGCGAGGGTCTAGCCAAAAACATTCAGTACTTC. The entire variable domain, with the rest obtained from reference TRBV11-2 and TRBJ2-4, is as follows: EAGVAQSPRYKIIEKRQSVAFWCNPISGHATLYWYQQILGQGPKLLIQFQNNGVVDDSQLPKDRFSAERLKGVDSTLKIQPAKLEDSAVYLCASSPREGLAKNIQYFGAGTRLSVL.